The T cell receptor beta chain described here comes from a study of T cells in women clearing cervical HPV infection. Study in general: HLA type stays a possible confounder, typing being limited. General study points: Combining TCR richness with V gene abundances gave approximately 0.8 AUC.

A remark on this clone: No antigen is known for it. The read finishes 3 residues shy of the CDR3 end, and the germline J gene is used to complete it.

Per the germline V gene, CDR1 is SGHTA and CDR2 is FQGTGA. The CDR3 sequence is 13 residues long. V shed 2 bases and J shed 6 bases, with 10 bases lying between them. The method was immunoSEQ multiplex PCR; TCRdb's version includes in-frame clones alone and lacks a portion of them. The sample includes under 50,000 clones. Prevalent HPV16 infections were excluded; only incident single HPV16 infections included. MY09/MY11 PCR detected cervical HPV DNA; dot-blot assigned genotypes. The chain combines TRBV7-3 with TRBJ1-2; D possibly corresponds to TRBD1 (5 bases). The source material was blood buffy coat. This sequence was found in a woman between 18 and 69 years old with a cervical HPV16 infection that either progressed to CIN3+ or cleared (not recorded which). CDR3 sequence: CASSLPGGNGYTF. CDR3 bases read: TGTGCCAGCAGCTTACCCGGGGGTAATGGC.